This TCR beta chain was recovered during a study of Graves' ophthalmopathy and Graves' hyperthyroidism. Across the study: At initial diagnosis, peripheral blood was obtained, and this preceded any treatment. General study findings and limits: Blood contained most expanded thyroid clonotypes exceeding 0.001 frequency.

This clonotype was seen more than once but under ten times. What it recognizes is unknown. V shed 10 bases, J shed 7 bases, and the junction held 11 bases outside the gene matches. This CDR3 region has 13 residues. The germline gives CDR1 ENHRY, CDR2 SYGVKD. The TCR beta CDR3 regions underwent amplification from RNA transcripts. Amplification began with first-round RT-PCR using HTBI primers, then second-round multiplex PCR was performed. TCRdb processed the multiplex PCR reads anew with MiXCR; each CDR3 protein has one entry. This sample has almost 750,000 distinct CDR3 sequences; roughly two fifths occur once, and the top ten carry approximately 43%.

This clonotype was sampled from an adult man with Graves' ophthalmopathy. Specimen: peripheral blood. This chain connects TRBV10-3 to TRBJ1-2; 8 bases are shared with TRBD1. The CDR3 spells CASRAAGGSGYTF. The CDR3 DNA reads as TGTGCCAGCAGGGCCGCAGGGGGCTCTGGCTACACCTTC.